This TCR beta chain appears in the sequencing data of a study of blood T cell repertoires in COVID-19. Study-level information: PBMCs, B-cell-depleted T cells, or T cells provided the cDNA or gDNA that made up the material.

Unmatched junction bases numbered 9, after V lost 4 bases and J lost 9 bases. Germline V gene data show CDR1 as SGHNT and CDR2 as YENEEA. This CDR3 has 14 amino acids. Profiled with immunoSEQ multiplex PCR; TCRdb holds only in-frame clones, not every one. The sample records 470,000 or so clones, about 89% being singletons. The sample holds one count of this clone. The source is a woman aged 25 to 39 with acute or convalescent COVID-19. The chain uses TRBV11-3 and TRBJ2-1, with TRBD1 identical over 7 bases. Sequenced input: peripheral blood. The CDR3 spells CASSSGTVPGEQFF. Written as DNA, the CDR3 is TGTGCCAGCAGCTCAGGGACAGTTCCAGGTGAGCAGTTCTTC.